This T cell receptor (beta chain) was retrieved from a study of shared clonotypes between healthy human individuals. Whole-study context: Every donor yielded three CD4 naive, three CD4 memory, two CD8 naive and one CD8 memory plate.

Per the authors' pipeline: As immunoSEQ supplied junction-only sequences (without quality scores), filtering differed. Generated by immunoSEQ multiplex PCR, the TCRdb table keeps only in-frame clones and is missing some. That table is the source of V, J and clone size, and D and trimming were worked out from the DNA. The sample records about 2.3 million clones, 85% to 95% being singletons. Study-wide points: Estimated richness was generally greater in naive than memory subsets. Clonotypes shared by all four donors outscored non-shared clonotypes in generation probability.

Of note for this clone: The antigen is not known. The same CDR3 also results from other DNA sequences found in this sample.

The trim removed 5 bases at V and 6 bases at J, leaving 3 bases unmatched. This CDR3 is built from 13 residues. Germline CDR1 and CDR2: MDHEN and SYDVKM. The TCR sequence derives from a man aged 18 to 29 in good health. Some clones in this sample may be carry-over from other donors' samples. The chain links TRBV28 to TRBJ1-2, with 10 bases lining up with TRBD1. The sample comprised naive CD4+ T cells from PBMCs. Regarding subset: CD45RA+ positively selected. CDR3 nucleotide sequence: TGTGCCAGCAGTCCCGGACAGGGGGATGGCTACACCTTC. Amino acids: CASSPGQGDGYTF.